The next 12 T cell receptor beta chains were all read from a single sample in a study of T cells in Graves' hyperthyroidism and ophthalmopathy. RNA transcripts provided the source from which TCR beta CDR3 regions were amplified. RT-PCR in the first round (using the HTBI primer set) targeted the TCR CDR3. TCRdb called the multiplex PCR reads again in MiXCR, with one record for every CDR3 protein. In the table there are 500,000 to 750,000 distinct CDR3 sequences, approximately 14% of which are singletons. Sequencing used blood. These receptors were taken from a woman younger than 45 with Graves' hyperthyroidism.

This clonotype was counted many times. Written as DNA, the CDR3 is TGTGCCAGCAGTGAAGTTTACGTCGGGAACACTGAAGCTTTCTTT. Its protein product is CASSEVYVGNTEAFF. The V and J genes are TRBV6-1 and TRBJ1-1; D unclear. Germline lookup yields CDR1 MNHNS and CDR2 SASEGT. This CDR3 is 15 amino acids long. The V gene lost 1 base and the J gene lost 1 base, with 10 bases spanning the gap.

This clonotype showed up many times. This chain uses TRBV27 with TRBJ2-7; D remains unclear. The V gene's germline CDR1 is MNHEY and CDR2 SMNVEV (reference sequence). The CDR3 consists of 16 residues. V was shortened by 0 bases and J by 3 bases, with 15 bases between the two germline ends. CDR3 sequence reads: CASSLSVSEEFYEQYF. CDR3 bases: TGTGCCAGCAGTTTATCAGTCAGCGAAGAATTCTACGAGCAGTACTTC.

This clonotype was picked up many times. The chain has TRBV12-3 or TRBV12-4 and TRBJ1-3; D unclear. The length of the CDR3 is 10 residues. Trimming pared 2 bases from V and 7 bases from J, leaving 0 bases between. The CDR3 region is CASSLNTIYF. Written as DNA, the CDR3 is TGTGCCAGCAGTTTAAACACCATATATTTT.

The CDR3 DNA reads as TGTGCCAGCAGCGTAATGAGTACCGCGAGCTCCTACGAGCAGTACTTC. This encodes CASSVMSTASSYEQYF. The chain combines TRBV9 with TRBJ2-7; D is uncertain. This CDR3 contains 16 residues. Trimming pared 1 base from V and 0 bases from J, leaving 14 bases between. In germline, CDR1 is SGDLS, CDR2 YYNGEE.

This clonotype showed up just a few times. This chain links TRBV2 with TRBJ2-7; perhaps TRBD1 as D (5 bases). V was clipped by 10 bases and J by 1 base, with 20 bases between them. Germline CDR1 reads SNHLY; CDR2 reads FYNNEI. CDR3 length: 15 residues. CDR3 in DNA: TGTGCCACCCGAAGGGGTACAGGAGTATCCTACGAGCAGTACTTC. As protein: CATRRGTGVSYEQYF. The variable domain in full, completed from reference TRBV2 and TRBJ2-7, reads EPEVTQTPSHQVTQMGQEVILRCVPISNHLYFYWYRQILGQKVEFLVSFYNNEISEKSEIFDDQFSVERPDGSNFTLKIRSTKLEDSAMYFCATRRGTGVSYEQYFGPGTRLTVT.

This clonotype was detected ten times or more. The chain combines TRBV11-2 with TRBJ2-7; TRBD1 matches at 10 bases. Per germline, CDR1 SGHAT and CDR2 FQNNGV. This CDR3 is built from 18 residues. V lost 5 bases and J lost 4; bases outside the gene matches: 17. The CDR3 DNA reads TGTGCCAGCAGCCTAGGACAGGGGGGGAGATTAGGGGGTTACGAGCAGTACTTC. Its protein product is CASSLGQGGRLGGYEQYF.

This clonotype was seen at least ten times. In nucleotides, the CDR3 is TGTGCCAGCAGCCAACCGGGACTAGCGGGAGACTTGAACCAGTTCTTC. This codes for CASSQPGLAGDLNQFF. The chain is built from TRBV3-1 and TRBJ2-1, with 14 bases lining up with TRBD2. Germline V gene lookup returns CDR1 LGHDT and CDR2 YNNKEL (reference sequence). This CDR3 contains 16 residues. After removal of 2 bases from V and 13 bases from J, the junction contained 10 bases not matched to a gene.

This clonotype was seen a handful of times. The rearrangement uses TRBV28 and TRBJ1-3, with TRBD1 as a possible D gene (5 bases). The V end was cut by 1 base, the J end by 4 bases, with 8 bases between. The germline V gene has CDR1 MDHEN and CDR2 SYDVKM. The CDR3 is made up of 14 amino acids. CDR3 sequence reads: CASSLSGKGNTIYF. The CDR3, as DNA: TGTGCCAGCAGTTTATCAGGGAAGGGAAACACCATATATTTT.

This clonotype was picked up a small number of times. The chain links TRBV20-1 to TRBJ1-1; D perhaps matches TRBD1 (5 bases). The CDR3 totals 18 residues. Germline CDR1 DFQATT, CDR2 SNEGSKA (reference sequence). The V end lost 1 base, the J end lost 1 base, and 22 bases lay between the germline ends. CDR3 sequence reads: CSARVEGVWGRANTEAFF. The CDR3 DNA follows: TGCAGTGCTAGAGTCGAAGGGGTCTGGGGCAGGGCGAACACTGAAGCTTTCTTT.

The sample holds a few counts of this clonotype. The chain is built from TRBV19 and TRBJ2-1, with 7 bases lining up with TRBD2. This CDR3 contains 14 residues. CDR1 is LNHDA and CDR2 is SQIVND in the germline V gene (reference sequence). J gave up 10 bases and V 7 bases, and 13 bases lay outside the gene matches. CDR3 nucleotides: TGTGCCAGTAATTCGGGGGAGGGCGGGGTGGAGCAGTTCTTC. Amino acids: CASNSGEGGVEQFF.

This clonotype was seen a few times. J is TRBJ2-1 and V is TRBV29-1; 9 positions match TRBD2. This CDR3 spans 15 amino acids. Germline CDR1 reads SQVTM; CDR2 reads ANQGSEA. V trimming: 8 bases; J trimming: 8 bases; junction bases outside the gene matches: 16. CDR3 protein: CSSAPLAGRTDEQFF. In DNA, the CDR3 is TGCAGCTCTGCCCCTCTAGCGGGACGGACCGATGAGCAGTTCTTC.

The sample holds many counts of this clonotype. The chain uses TRBV20-1 and TRBJ2-7; 11 bases line up with TRBD2. Germline CDR1 DFQATT, CDR2 SNEGSKA (reference sequence). J gave up 2 bases and V 3 bases, and 3 bases lay outside the gene matches. The CDR3 has 14 amino acids. The CDR3 coding sequence is TGCAGTGCTAGGGGACTAGCGGTTACCTACGAGCAGTACTTC. The encoded protein is CSARGLAVTYEQYF.